These 11 T cell receptor beta chains share one sample of origin, sequenced in a study of Graves' ophthalmopathy and Graves' hyperthyroidism. Beta-chain TCR CDR3 regions were amplified from RNA transcripts. Investigators did first-round RT-PCR with HTBI primers, then second-round multiplex PCR. Each CDR3 protein is one row after TCRdb ran MiXCR on the multiplex PCR reads. Counted here are 500,000 to 600,000 distinct CDR3 sequences, approximately 37% occurring once; the ten biggest clones make up about 4.2%. Sample: peripheral blood or thyroid tissue (not recorded which). The receptors here all came from an adult man with Graves' hyperthyroidism.

Comment on this clonotype: This may be a read error, as it is one base from a much larger clone. This is likely a read error, given that the CDR3 carries no conserved phenylalanine or tryptophan at its end. The chain joins TRBV7-2 to TRBJ2-7, with 9 bases that match TRBD1. Germline trimming cut 5 bases from V and 6 bases from J; bases unmatched to any gene: 8. The germline CDR1 and CDR2 sequences are SGHTA and FQGNSA. CDR3 length: 14 amino acids. DNA of the CDR3: TGTGCCAGCAGCCATCAGGACAGGGGTTCCGAGCAGTACTCC. It is translated as CASSHQDRGSEQYS.

The chain combines TRBV11-1 with TRBJ2-7; the match to TRBD1 covers 7 bases. The CDR3 loop spans 14 amino acids. Germline V gene lookup returns CDR1 SGHAT and CDR2 FQDESV (reference sequence). The CDR3 protein is CARGRAASSYEQYF. In DNA form, the CDR3 reads TGTGCTAGGGGGCGAGCGGCAAGCTCCTACGAGCAGTACTTC.

The chain uses TRBV7-9 and TRBJ1-6; TRBD1 aligns across 9 bases. The length of the CDR3 is 17 residues. Germline V lookup: CDR1 SEHNR, CDR2 FQNEAQ (reference sequence). The junction had 9 bases not matched to a gene; V was cut back by 5 bases and J by 4 bases. The CDR3 sequence: CASSVTTGTGYNSPLHF. As DNA, the CDR3 is TGTGCCAGCAGCGTAACCACCGGGACAGGGTATAATTCACCCCTCCACTTT.

The gene calls are TRBV25-1 and TRBJ2-6; possible D gene TRBD1, 6 bases. The CDR3 has 17 residues. From germline, CDR1 is MGHDK and CDR2 SYGVNS. Trimming stripped 6 bases from V and 0 bases from J, with 15 bases between. CDR3: CASSWDTQISGANVLTF. The CDR3 region has the DNA TGTGCCAGCAGCTGGGACACCCAAATCTCTGGGGCCAACGTCCTGACTTTC.

CDR3 protein: CASSELGQGVGVFF. The CDR3 coding sequence is TGTGCCAGCAGTGAATTGGGACAGGGGGTGGGGGTGTTTTTT. The V and J genes are TRBV6-5 and TRBJ1-4, with 11 bases identical to TRBD1. V gave up 5 bases and J gave up 15 bases; unmatched junction bases: 11. The germline gives CDR1 MNHEY, CDR2 SVGAGI. CDR3 length: 14 amino acids.

This clonotype came up a few times. The chain links TRBV28 to TRBJ1-5, with no clear D. V was clipped by 2 bases and J by 7 bases, with 15 bases between them. The CDR3 loop spans 15 amino acids. The germline gives CDR1 MDHEN, CDR2 SYDVKM. CDR3 in DNA: TGTGCCAGCAGTTTACGGGTCGGGGTATGGCAGCCCCAGCATTTT. Translated, it gives CASSLRVGVWQPQHF.

This clonotype was seen ten or more times. V is TRBV5-4 and J is TRBJ1-2; possibly TRBD1 for D (6 bases). In germline, CDR1 is SGHNT, CDR2 YYREEE (reference sequence). Trimming removed 4 bases from V and 4 bases from J, with 14 bases in between. The CDR3 runs to 14 residues. In DNA form, the CDR3 reads TGTGCCAGCAGCCTCCCGAGGGGGACCTATGGCTACACCTTC. Translation gives CASSLPRGTYGYTF. The full variable domain, its missing parts supplied by reference TRBV5-4 and TRBJ1-2, is ETGVTQSPTHLIKTRGQQVTLRCSSQSGHNTVSWYQQALGQGPQFIFQYYREEENGRGNFPPRFSGLQFPNYSSELNVNALELDDSALYLCASSLPRGTYGYTFGSGTRLTVV.

The sample holds a few counts of this clonotype. V gene TRBV4-1 combines with J gene TRBJ2-7; no firm D call. V was cut by 0 bases and J by 3 bases, with 12 bases left in between. The CDR3 runs 15 residues. The germline V gene has CDR1 MGHRA and CDR2 YSYEKL. DNA for the CDR3: TGCGCCAGCAGCCAAGATCCGGCCCAATACTACGAGCAGTACTTC. It encodes CASSQDPAQYYEQYF.

This clonotype was observed many times. The chain carries TRBV5-1 and TRBJ2-5; D gene ambiguous. In germline, CDR1 is SGHRS, CDR2 YFSETQ. This CDR3 has 11 amino acids. Deletions cut 6 bases from V and 4 bases from J, with 7 bases between. The CDR3 sequence is CASNLGETQYF. The CDR3 DNA is TGCGCCAGCAATTTGGGAGAGACCCAGTACTTC.

A note on this clonotype: The germline gene is not matched at one end of the junction; a read error may be the cause. The chain recombines TRBV7-9 with TRBJ2-7, with D unresolved. Germline V gene sequence: CDR1 SEHNR, CDR2 FQNEAQ (reference sequence). The CDR3 totals 13 residues. In nucleotides, the CDR3 is TGTGCCAGCGGCTTAGATCGCTTTGGACCGCATGACTTC. Its protein is CASGLDRFGPHDF.

Notes on this clonotype: The junction and the germline gene differ at one end; a read error may be behind it. The chain employs TRBV20-1 and TRBJ2-2, with D possibly being TRBD2 (6 bases). The CDR3 is made up of 12 amino acids. Germline V lookup: CDR1 DFQATT, CDR2 SNEGSKA (reference sequence). The CDR3: CSARIADGGLFF. In DNA, the CDR3 is TGCAGTGCTAGGATAGCGGATGGGGGGCTGTTTTTT.